Presented here are 26 T cell receptor beta chains from one specimen sequenced in a study of T cells in Graves' hyperthyroidism and ophthalmopathy. Template material for amplifying TCR beta CDR3 regions consisted of RNA transcripts. The HTBI set primed first-round TCR CDR3 RT-PCR. TCRdb itself ran the multiplex PCR reads through MiXCR, one entry per CDR3 protein. The data hold 390,000 or so distinct CDR3 sequences, with around 15% observed a single time. Sequenced material: blood. The receptor set was obtained from a man aged 18 to 30 with Graves' ophthalmopathy.

This clonotype was picked up a small number of times. This rearrangement joins TRBV7-9 to TRBJ2-5; 10 nucleotides line up with TRBD2. Trimming took 4 bases from V and 3 from J; bases not matched to a gene: 8. This CDR3 is built from 16 residues. Germline V CDR1 and CDR2: SEHNR, FQNEAQ (reference sequence). This CDR3 reads CASSSRLAGVKETQYF. In nucleotides, the CDR3 is TGTGCCAGCAGCTCCCGGCTAGCGGGGGTTAAAGAGACCCAGTACTTC.

This clonotype was recorded many times. The CDR3 sequence: CASSPTSATGELFF. CDR3 nucleotides: TGTGCCAGCAGCCCGACTAGCGCCACCGGGGAGCTGTTTTTT. The V gene is TRBV7-3, the J gene TRBJ2-2, with 8 bases aligning to TRBD2. Per the germline V gene, CDR1 is SGHTA and CDR2 is FQGTGA. This CDR3 is built from 14 residues. J lost 4 bases, V lost 5 bases, and 3 bases had no gene match.

The chain carries TRBV9 and TRBJ1-3, with TRBD1 as a possible D gene (5 bases). Germline CDR1 and CDR2: SGDLS and YYNGEE. The germline V and J ends were trimmed by 0 bases and 2 bases, with 12 bases remaining between them. CDR3 size: 16 residues. The CDR3 is CASSVDMGHTGNTIYF. CDR3 nucleotides: TGTGCCAGCAGCGTAGACATGGGGCATACTGGAAACACCATATATTTT.

This clonotype was found a few times. The gene calls are TRBV5-1 and TRBJ2-7, with 8 bases identical to TRBD2. CDR3 length: 15 residues. Germline assignment: CDR1 SGHRS and CDR2 YFSETQ. J was trimmed by 5 bases and V by 0 bases; bases with no gene match: 7. The CDR3 bases are TGCGCCAGCAGCTTGGAGGTAGCGGGGTTGGACGAGCAGTACTTC. Translation: CASSLEVAGLDEQYF. The full variable domain, completed using reference TRBV5-1 and TRBJ2-7, is KAGVTQTPRYLIKTRGQQVTLSCSPISGHRSVSWYQQTPGQGLQFLFEYFSETQRNKGNFPGRFSGRQFSNSRSEMNVSTLELGDSALYLCASSLEVAGLDEQYFGPGTRLTVT.

This clonotype was seen many times. J is TRBJ2-7 and V is TRBV7-9; 12 bases line up with TRBD2. Germline V gene data show CDR1 as SEHNR and CDR2 as FQNEAQ (reference sequence). The V segment lost 5 bases and the J segment 6 bases; nucleotides outside the gene matches: 8. The CDR3 runs to 15 residues. The DNA of the CDR3 is TGTGCCAGCAGCACCGAACTAGCGGGAGGCGTCGAGCAGTACTTC. Its translation: CASSTELAGGVEQYF.

This clonotype was counted ten times or more. CDR3 sequence: CASSRTRNLYEQYF. The CDR3 DNA sequence: TGTGCCAGCAGCCGGACTAGAAACCTCTACGAGCAGTACTTC. The J gene is TRBJ2-7, the V gene TRBV2; 7 nucleotides match TRBD2. The CDR3 contains 14 residues. In germline, CDR1 is SNHLY, CDR2 FYNNEI. Trimming removed 6 bases from V and 3 bases from J; junction bases left unmatched: 8.

This clonotype was picked up many times. This rearrangement joins TRBV6-2 or TRBV6-3 to TRBJ1-1, with 7 bases matching TRBD1. The length of the CDR3 is 14 residues. J gave up 5 bases and V 4 bases, and 7 bases lay outside the gene matches. From germline, CDR1 is MNHEY and CDR2 SVGEGT. CDR3 sequence: CASSSRQGGTEAFF. In nucleotides, the CDR3 is TGTGCCAGCAGTTCGAGACAGGGTGGTACTGAAGCTTTCTTT.

This clonotype was recorded a few times. The chain carries TRBV12-3 or TRBV12-4 and TRBJ2-2, with TRBD2 matching 7 bases. There are 21 residues in the CDR3. The junction had 27 bases not matched to a gene; V was cut back by 7 bases and J by 4 bases. This CDR3 reads CASNTPRGESFGPLITGELFF. CDR3 sequence (DNA): TGTGCCAGCAACACCCCCCGGGGGGAATCTTTTGGACCACTTATCACCGGGGAGCTGTTTTTT.

V usage is TRBV24-1 and J usage is TRBJ2-1, with D possibly matching TRBD2 (6 bases). V was pared by 1 base and J by 6 bases, with 15 bases between. Germline V gives CDR1 KGHDR, CDR2 SFDVKD. This CDR3 is built from 16 residues. The CDR3 reads CATSDLRASELNEQFF. In nucleotides, the CDR3 is TGTGCCACCAGTGATTTAAGGGCTAGCGAACTCAATGAGCAGTTCTTC.

The chain combines TRBV19 with TRBJ2-7; D call uncertain. The germline V gene has CDR1 LNHDA and CDR2 SQIVND (reference sequence). This CDR3 spans 11 amino acids. V was trimmed by 4 bases and J by 3 bases, leaving 4 bases between them. CDR3 sequence: CASSNGYEQYF. The CDR3, as DNA: TGTGCCAGTAGTAATGGCTACGAGCAGTACTTC.

This clonotype occurred many times. The chain is built from TRBV3-1 and TRBJ2-7, with 7 bases identical to TRBD1. V was clipped by 2 bases and J by 7 bases; unmatched bases: 8. There are 14 residues in the CDR3. Germline loops: CDR1 LGHDT, CDR2 YNNKEL (reference sequence). This chain's CDR3 is CASSQNRGPGEQYF. The CDR3 DNA reads as TGTGCCAGCAGCCAAAACAGGGGCCCCGGTGAGCAGTACTTC.

This chain uses TRBV9 with TRBJ2-3; 13 bases align to TRBD2. J gave up 2 bases and V 3 bases, and 3 bases lay outside the gene matches. The CDR3 spans 16 residues. CDR1 is SGDLS and CDR2 is YYNGEE in the germline V gene. In nucleotides, the CDR3 is TGTGCCAGCAGCGATACTAGCGGGAGGGTCACAGATACGCAGTATTTT. This encodes CASSDTSGRVTDTQYF.

At least ten counts were recorded for this clonotype. The J gene is TRBJ1-5, the V gene TRBV20-1; a possible D gene is TRBD1 (6 bases). V was trimmed by 1 base and J by 2 bases, leaving 9 bases between them. CDR3 size: 14 residues. Germline assignment: CDR1 DFQATT and CDR2 SNEGSKA (reference sequence). The CDR3 coding sequence is TGCAGTGCTAGAGTAGGGGGTGGCAATCAGCCCCAGCATTTT. This codes for CSARVGGGNQPQHF.

A few counts support this clonotype. The chain uses TRBV20-1 and TRBJ2-5; 8 bases match TRBD2. The CDR3 contains 14 residues. V shed 3 bases, J shed 4 bases, and the junction held 7 bases outside the gene matches. The V gene's germline CDR1 is DFQATT and CDR2 SNEGSKA (reference sequence). CDR3 loop: CSASTGGPVETQYF. Here the CDR3 DNA reads TGCAGTGCTAGCACGGGGGGGCCTGTAGAGACCCAGTACTTC.

This clonotype was picked up many times. The junction and the germline gene differ at one end; a read error may be behind it. The gene calls are TRBV7-2 and TRBJ2-2; perhaps TRBD2 as D (5 bases). This CDR3 spans 15 amino acids. Germline V CDR1 and CDR2: SGHTA, FQGNSA. The CDR3 loop is CASTLERWNTGELFF. The CDR3 DNA follows: TGTGCCAGCACCTTAGAGCGGTGGAACACCGGGGAGCTGTTTTTT.

For the CDR3, the DNA is TGTGCCAGCAGCTTAGTGGTGACAGGGTTTGAAAGCAATCAGCCCCAGCATTTT. It translates to CASSLVVTGFESNQPQHF. This chain connects TRBV7-9 to TRBJ1-5; 7 bases agree with TRBD1. The germline gives CDR1 SEHNR, CDR2 FQNEAQ (reference sequence). The CDR3 covers 18 residues. J gave up 1 base and V 1 base, and 10 bases lay outside the gene matches.

This clonotype was seen only a few times. This chain links TRBV18 with TRBJ2-1; 9 bases align to TRBD1. V was pared by 6 bases and J by 4 bases, with 10 bases of the junction left unmatched. Germline-derived CDR1 and CDR2 are KGHSH and LQKENI. This CDR3 comprises 16 residues. The CDR3 nucleotides read TGTGCCAGCTCCCCCCCCGGGACAGGGAATTACAATGAGCAGTTCTTC. Amino acid sequence: CASSPPGTGNYNEQFF.

This chain links TRBV27 with TRBJ1-6; no firm D call. This CDR3 contains 16 residues. Trimming removed 1 base from V and 4 bases from J, with 11 bases in between. Looked up from germline, CDR1 is MNHEY and CDR2 is SMNVEV (reference sequence). The CDR3 loop is CASSLWSSAYNSPLHF. The CDR3 DNA is TGTGCCAGCAGTTTATGGTCTTCCGCTTATAATTCACCCCTCCACTTT.

This clonotype appeared many times. V is TRBV10-3 and J is TRBJ2-7; D ambiguous. Trimming stripped 6 bases from V and 0 bases from J, with 9 bases between. Germline CDR1 is ENHRY and CDR2 is SYGVKD. The CDR3 spans 13 residues. The CDR3 DNA reads as TGTGCCATCAGCGATCCAACCTCCTACGAGCAGTACTTC. As protein: CAISDPTSYEQYF.

Only a few counts were recorded for this clonotype. The chain joins TRBV19 to TRBJ1-5; D unclear. Trimming left V 5 bases short and J 0 bases short, with 11 bases between. Germline V gene data show CDR1 as LNHDA and CDR2 as SQIVND (reference sequence). The CDR3 runs to 15 residues. DNA for the CDR3: TGTGCCAGTAGTTCTGAGTTGTATAGCAATCAGCCCCAGCATTTT. Protein product: CASSSELYSNQPQHF.

In this sample, this clonotype turned up a few times. This rearrangement joins TRBV4-2 to TRBJ1-1, with 9 bases aligning to TRBD1. The CDR3 has 18 amino acids. V lost 4 bases, J lost 4 bases, and 16 bases stayed unmatched. From germline, CDR1 is LGHNA and CDR2 YNFKEQ. In DNA form, the CDR3 reads TGTGCCAGCAGCCCAGGTGACCGGGACAGGGCTTGGGGCACTGAAGCTTTCTTT. It codes for CASSPGDRDRAWGTEAFF.

Many counts were recorded for this clonotype. This chain uses TRBV27 with TRBJ1-2; perhaps TRBD1 as D (6 bases). CDR1 is MNHEY and CDR2 is SMNVEV in the germline V gene (reference sequence). V dropped 3 bases and J dropped 8 bases, with 16 bases sitting between them. This CDR3 region has 14 residues. Here the CDR3 reads CASSFKPQGLGYTF. The CDR3 bases are TGTGCCAGCAGTTTCAAGCCGCAGGGGTTGGGCTACACCTTC.

This clonotype was counted ten times or more. This sequence joins TRBV18 and TRBJ1-4; unclear D gene. V was cut by 6 bases and J by 2 bases, with 10 bases left in between. CDR3 length: 14 residues. The germline gives CDR1 KGHSH, CDR2 LQKENI. The CDR3 protein is CASSPPETNEKLFF. CDR3 bases: TGTGCCAGCTCGCCCCCGGAGACTAATGAAAAACTGTTTTTT.

This clonotype has ten or more counts. The chain couples TRBV12-3 or TRBV12-4 to TRBJ2-7, with 7 bases fitting TRBD1. CDR3 length: 13 residues. Trimming took 6 bases from V and 6 from J; bases not matched to a gene: 8. DNA for the CDR3: TGTGCCAGCAGACCGGGACAGATCAGCGAGCAGTACTTC. This translates into CASRPGQISEQYF.

Comments on this clonotype: A clone one base away is much larger, so this may be a read error. The missing conserved phenylalanine or tryptophan at the end of this CDR3 makes a read error likely. The chain is built from TRBV12-3 or TRBV12-4 and TRBJ1-2, with D maybe TRBD1 (5 bases). Trimming took off 5 bases at V and 7 bases at J, with 14 bases between the two ends. This CDR3 spans 13 amino acids. The CDR3, as DNA: TGTGCCAGCAGTCTCGACAGAGGAGTTGGCTACACCCTC. Its protein product is CASSLDRGVGYTL.

This clonotype was detected ten times or more. This chain joins TRBV3-1 and TRBJ2-5; TRBD2 matches 12 bases. The CDR3 sequence is 14 residues long. The germline gives CDR1 LGHDT, CDR2 YNNKEL (reference sequence). The V and J ends lost 4 bases and 5 bases, in that order; junction bases with no gene match: 2. The CDR3 sequence is CASSPSGGAETQYF. CDR3 bases: TGTGCCAGCAGCCCTAGCGGGGGGGCTGAGACCCAGTACTTC.